One sample yielded the 9 T cell receptor beta chains listed below, sequenced in a study of cytomegalovirus exposure and HLA in healthy donors. Only in-frame clones appear in the TCRdb table, and some are missing; sequencing was by immunoSEQ multiplex PCR. The sample yields about 130,000 clones, 89% seen once. Sequencing was performed on PBMCs. These receptors were collected from a woman aged 18-30 years in good health and CMV-seronegative.

The table lists this clone with many counts. This sequence joins TRBV4-2 and TRBJ2-4; 10 positions match TRBD2. The CDR3 loop spans 15 amino acids. Germline trimming cut 2 bases from V and 6 bases from J; bases unmatched to any gene: 4. Germline V gene lookup returns CDR1 LGHNA and CDR2 YNFKEQ. As DNA, the CDR3 is TGTGCCAGCAGCCAACTAGCGGGAGAGGTAAACATTCAGTACTTC. Amino acid sequence: CASSQLAGEVNIQYF.

This clone appeared a single time. V usage is TRBV5-1 and J usage is TRBJ2-3; TRBD1 is a possible D gene (6 bases). CDR3 size: 15 residues. Germline lookup yields CDR1 SGHRS and CDR2 YFSETQ. The V and J ends lost 0 bases and 4 bases respectively, with 12 bases between them. The CDR3 DNA reads TGCGCCAGCAGCTTGGCGTACAGGGCGGCAGATACGCAGTATTTT. This translates into CASSLAYRAADTQYF.

The chain carries TRBV7-2 and TRBJ2-7; D is perhaps TRBD1 (5 bases). V was trimmed by 6 bases and J by 6 bases, leaving 9 bases between them. CDR1 SGHTA and CDR2 FQGNSA come from the germline V gene. This CDR3 is 11 amino acids long. This chain's CDR3 is CASSEGVEQYF. DNA for the CDR3: TGTGCCAGCAGTGAAGGGGTCGAGCAGTACTTC.

The chain links TRBV6-5 to TRBJ2-1; D might be TRBD1 (6 bases). This CDR3 is built from 13 residues. Trimming took off 9 bases at V and 4 bases at J, with 13 bases between the two ends. Per germline, CDR1 MNHEY and CDR2 SVGAGI. The CDR3 loop is CASTGSHYNEQFF. The CDR3 nucleotides are TGTGCCAGTACAGGGTCGCATTACAATGAGCAGTTCTTC.

J is TRBJ2-5 and V is TRBV7-2; weak D call: TRBD2 (5 bases). V was shortened by 1 base and J by 5 bases, with 8 bases between the two germline ends. The CDR3 totals 13 residues. Germline lookup yields CDR1 SGHTA and CDR2 FQGNSA. CDR3 nucleotides: TGTGCCAGCAGCTTAGTCGAGGGCGAGACCCAGTACTTC. Translated, it gives CASSLVEGETQYF.

The chain joins TRBV19 to TRBJ1-2, with D tentatively TRBD1 (6 bases). V lost 10 bases and J lost 6, with 18 bases in between. The CDR3 has 13 residues. Germline V gene sequence: CDR1 LNHDA, CDR2 SQIVND (reference sequence). The CDR3 DNA follows: TGTGCCACCAGGCAGGGGTGGCTCGATGGCTACACCTTC. Protein product: CATRQGWLDGYTF.

This clone occurred a few times. The CDR3 sequence is CASTPSGISPLHF. In nucleotides, the CDR3 is TGTGCCAGCACCCCGTCGGGGATTTCACCCCTCCACTTT. This rearrangement joins TRBV28 to TRBJ1-6; D is unresolved. The CDR3 extends over 13 amino acids. Germline loops: CDR1 MDHEN, CDR2 SYDVKM. With 7 bases removed from V and 9 bases from J, the gap between germline ends came to 13 bases.

The chain carries TRBV6-5 and TRBJ2-1; D gene uncertain. The CDR3 length is 13 residues. Germline CDR1 and CDR2: MNHEY and SVGAGI. V lost 0 bases and J lost 8, with 8 bases in between. CDR3 sequence reads: CASSYSLADEQFF. DNA for the CDR3: TGTGCCAGCAGTTACTCCCTTGCGGATGAGCAGTTCTTC.

The V gene is TRBV5-1, the J gene TRBJ1-1, with unresolved D. This CDR3 comprises 13 residues. Germline lookup yields CDR1 SGHRS and CDR2 YFSETQ. V lost 1 base and J 1 base, leaving 5 bases between the germline ends. The CDR3 sequence is CASSLPRNTEAFF. CDR3 DNA: TGCGCCAGCAGCTTGCCCCGGAACACTGAAGCTTTCTTT.